These T cell receptor beta chains were read from a single sample in a study of response to subunit inactivated influenza vaccine. TCRdb used MiXCR to reprocess the RT-PCR reads, holding one entry per CDR3 protein. This table holds hundreds of thousands of distinct CDR3 sequences, 20% to 25% found once. The specimen was PBMCs from blood, collected approximately 20 months after vaccination. The receptor source for this set is a man between 50 and 69 years old who received an inactivated influenza vaccine. CDR3s include the opening cysteine and the closing phenylalanine or tryptophan. Rows give clone size only sometimes, using once, few, many, or a class for an expanded clone.

j_gene	abundance	v_gene	CDR3aa
TRBJ1-1	NA	TRBV24-1	CATSDGSGGRTEAFF
TRBJ1-1	NA	TRBV10-3	CAISDRGQGWAFF
TRBJ1-6	NA	TRBV20-1	CSARPLNSPLHF
TRBJ1-5	few	TRBV18	CASSPGIAGRNQPQHF
TRBJ2-2	NA	TRBV4-3	CASSQDGLAGGLGELFF
TRBJ2-6	NA	TRBV5-1	CASRSQGIGANVLTF
TRBJ1-2	NA	TRBV18	CASSPTGGFDGYTF
TRBJ1-5	NA	TRBV7-9	CASSQGQGNNQPQHF
TRBJ1-2	few	TRBV29-1	CSVERQGVPGYTF
TRBJ1-2	many	TRBV12-3/TRBV12-4	CASKVAGTNYGYTF
TRBJ2-5	NA	TRBV4-1	CASSQDQAGEYQETQYF
TRBJ1-5	few	TRBV5-4	CASSLTSGGSSDYSNQPQHF
TRBJ1-1	few	TRBV12-3/TRBV12-4	CASTPRGGTEAFF
TRBJ2-2	NA	TRBV7-3	CASSLMIGTGELFF
TRBJ2-1	NA	TRBV18	CASSPLSGSSSYNEQFF
TRBJ1-4	few	TRBV27	CASSWSINEKLFF
TRBJ1-1	few	TRBV12-3/TRBV12-4	CASRGTGRGTEAFF
TRBJ1-2	many	TRBV7-8	CASSPEPGWGYGYTF
TRBJ1-6	many	TRBV28	CASTHSYNSPLHF
TRBJ2-7	NA	TRBV5-1	CASSYTGTGNYEQYF
TRBJ1-5	few	TRBV29-1	CSVGASTAWDQPQHF
TRBJ1-1	few	TRBV12-3/TRBV12-4	CASRIAGNTEAFF
TRBJ1-1	few	TRBV29-1	CSVEDGQGEAFF
TRBJ1-5	NA	TRBV6-2/TRBV6-3	CASSWGRGGQPQHF